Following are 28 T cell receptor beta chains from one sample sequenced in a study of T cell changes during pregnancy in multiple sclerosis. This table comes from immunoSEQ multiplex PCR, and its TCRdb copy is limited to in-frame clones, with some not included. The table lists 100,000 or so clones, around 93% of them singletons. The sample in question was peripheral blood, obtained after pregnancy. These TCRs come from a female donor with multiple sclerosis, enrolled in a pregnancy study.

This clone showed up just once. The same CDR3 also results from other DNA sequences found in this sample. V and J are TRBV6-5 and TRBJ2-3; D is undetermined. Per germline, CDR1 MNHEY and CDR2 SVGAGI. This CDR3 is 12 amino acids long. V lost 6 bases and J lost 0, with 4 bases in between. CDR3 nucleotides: TGTGCCAGCAGGAGCAGCACAGATACGCAGTATTTT. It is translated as CASRSSTDTQYF.

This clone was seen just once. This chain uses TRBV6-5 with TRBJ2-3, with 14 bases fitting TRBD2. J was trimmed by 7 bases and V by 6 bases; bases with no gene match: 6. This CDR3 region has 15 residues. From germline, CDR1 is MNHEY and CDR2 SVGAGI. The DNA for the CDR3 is TGTGCCAGCAGACTTGGGACTAGCGGGAGCAATACGCAGTATTTT. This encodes CASRLGTSGSNTQYF.

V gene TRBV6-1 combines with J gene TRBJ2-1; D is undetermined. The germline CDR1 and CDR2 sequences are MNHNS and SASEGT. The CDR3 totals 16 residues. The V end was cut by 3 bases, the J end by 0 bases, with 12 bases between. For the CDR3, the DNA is TGTGCCAGCAGTGAGATCACAGTGAACTCCTACAATGAGCAGTTCTTC. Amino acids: CASSEITVNSYNEQFF.

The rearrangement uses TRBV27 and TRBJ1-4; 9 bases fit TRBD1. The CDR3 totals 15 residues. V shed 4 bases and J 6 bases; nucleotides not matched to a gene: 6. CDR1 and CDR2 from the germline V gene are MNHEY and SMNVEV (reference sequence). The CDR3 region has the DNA TGTGCCAGCAGTTCACAGGGGGCGAATCATGAAAAACTGTTTTTT. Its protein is CASSSQGANHEKLFF.

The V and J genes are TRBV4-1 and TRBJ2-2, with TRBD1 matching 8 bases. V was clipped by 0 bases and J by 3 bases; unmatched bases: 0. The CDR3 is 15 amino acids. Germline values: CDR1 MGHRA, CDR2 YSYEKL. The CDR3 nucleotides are TGCGCCAGCAGCCAAGAGGACAGGGACACCGGGGAGCTGTTTTTT. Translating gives CASSQEDRDTGELFF.

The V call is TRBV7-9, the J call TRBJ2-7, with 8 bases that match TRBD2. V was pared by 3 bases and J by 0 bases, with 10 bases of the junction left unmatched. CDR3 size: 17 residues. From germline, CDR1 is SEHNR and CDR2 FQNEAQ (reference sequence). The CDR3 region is CASSFRGGFGSSYEQYF. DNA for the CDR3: TGTGCCAGCAGCTTCCGGGGGGGGTTCGGGTCCTCCTACGAGCAGTACTTC.

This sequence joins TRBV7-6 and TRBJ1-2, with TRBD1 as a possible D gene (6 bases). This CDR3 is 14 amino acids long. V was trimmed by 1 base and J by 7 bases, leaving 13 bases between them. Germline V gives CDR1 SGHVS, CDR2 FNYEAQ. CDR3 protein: CASSLDAGDGGYTF. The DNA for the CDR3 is TGTGCCAGCAGCTTAGATGCAGGGGACGGTGGCTACACCTTC.

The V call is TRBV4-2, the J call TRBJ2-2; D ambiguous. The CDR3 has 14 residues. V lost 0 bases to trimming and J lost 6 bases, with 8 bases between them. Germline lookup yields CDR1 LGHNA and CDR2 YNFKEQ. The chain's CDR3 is CASSQDRVPGELFF. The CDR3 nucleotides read TGTGCCAGCAGCCAAGACCGAGTTCCCGGGGAGCTGTTTTTT.

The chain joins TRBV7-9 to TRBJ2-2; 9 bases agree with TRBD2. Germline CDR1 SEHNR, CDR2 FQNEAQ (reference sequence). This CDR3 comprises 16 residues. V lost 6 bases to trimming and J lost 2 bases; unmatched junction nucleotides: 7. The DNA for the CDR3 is TGTGCCAGCAGTCCTCGGACTAGCGTAAACACCGGGGAGCTGTTTTTT. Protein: CASSPRTSVNTGELFF.

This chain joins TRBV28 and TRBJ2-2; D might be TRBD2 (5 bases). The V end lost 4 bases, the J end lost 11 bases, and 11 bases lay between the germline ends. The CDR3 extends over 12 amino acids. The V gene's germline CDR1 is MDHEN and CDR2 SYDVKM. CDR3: CASSSSGSELFF. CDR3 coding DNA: TGTGCCAGCAGTTCCAGCGGTTCTGAGCTGTTTTTT.

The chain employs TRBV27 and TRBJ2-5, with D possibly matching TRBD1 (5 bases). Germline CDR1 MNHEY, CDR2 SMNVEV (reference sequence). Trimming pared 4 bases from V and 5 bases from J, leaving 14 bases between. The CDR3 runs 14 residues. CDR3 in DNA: TGTGCCAGCAGTTCCCTTGGGGCCTCGGAGACCCAGTACTTC. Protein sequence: CASSSLGASETQYF.

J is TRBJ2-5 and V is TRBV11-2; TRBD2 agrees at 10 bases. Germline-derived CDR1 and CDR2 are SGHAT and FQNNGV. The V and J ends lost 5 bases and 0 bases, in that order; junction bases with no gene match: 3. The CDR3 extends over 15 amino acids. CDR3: CASSRGLADQETQYF. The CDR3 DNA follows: TGTGCCAGCAGCCGAGGACTAGCGGACCAAGAGACCCAGTACTTC.

CDR3 amino acids: CASSLNLNTEAFF. Written as DNA, the CDR3 is TGTGCCAGCAGCTTAAACTTGAACACTGAAGCTTTCTTT. The chain uses TRBV27 and TRBJ1-1; D unclear. CDR3 length: 13 residues. CDR1 is MNHEY and CDR2 is SMNVEV in the germline V gene (reference sequence). V dropped 6 bases and J dropped 0 bases, with 8 bases sitting between them.

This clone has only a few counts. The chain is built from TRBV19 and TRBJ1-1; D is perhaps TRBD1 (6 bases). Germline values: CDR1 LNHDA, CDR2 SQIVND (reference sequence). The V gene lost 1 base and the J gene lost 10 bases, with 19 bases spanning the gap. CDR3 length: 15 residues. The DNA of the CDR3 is TGTGCCAGTAGTATAGTTGTCGGGCGTCAGACAGGAGCTTTCTTT. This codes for CASSIVVGRQTGAFF.

The CDR3: CASSQRQGDGSYEQYF. As DNA, the CDR3 is TGCGCCAGCAGCCAAAGGCAGGGGGACGGCTCCTACGAGCAGTACTTC. The rearrangement joins TRBV4-1 to TRBJ2-7; 7 bases map to TRBD1. J was trimmed by 0 bases and V by 2 bases; bases with no gene match: 7. Per germline, CDR1 MGHRA and CDR2 YSYEKL. The CDR3 has 16 residues.

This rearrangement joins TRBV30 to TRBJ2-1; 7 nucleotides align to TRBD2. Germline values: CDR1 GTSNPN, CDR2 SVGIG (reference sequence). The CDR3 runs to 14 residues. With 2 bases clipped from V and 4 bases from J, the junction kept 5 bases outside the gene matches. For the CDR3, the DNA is TGTGCCTGGAGTATGTCGGGAGGATACAATGAGCAGTTCTTC. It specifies CAWSMSGGYNEQFF.

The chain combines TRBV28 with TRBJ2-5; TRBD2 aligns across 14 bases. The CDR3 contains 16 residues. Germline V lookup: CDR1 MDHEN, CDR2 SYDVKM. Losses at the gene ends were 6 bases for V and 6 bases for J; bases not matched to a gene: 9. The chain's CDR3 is CASRGSGTSGRQTQYF. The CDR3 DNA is TGTGCCAGCAGGGGATCCGGGACTAGCGGGAGACAGACCCAGTACTTC.

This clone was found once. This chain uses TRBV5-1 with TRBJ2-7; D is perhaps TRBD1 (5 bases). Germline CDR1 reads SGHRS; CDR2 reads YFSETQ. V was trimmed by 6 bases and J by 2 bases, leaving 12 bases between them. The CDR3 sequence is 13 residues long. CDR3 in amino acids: CASTPQGPYEQYF. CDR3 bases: TGCGCCAGCACCCCCCAGGGTCCCTACGAGCAGTACTTC.

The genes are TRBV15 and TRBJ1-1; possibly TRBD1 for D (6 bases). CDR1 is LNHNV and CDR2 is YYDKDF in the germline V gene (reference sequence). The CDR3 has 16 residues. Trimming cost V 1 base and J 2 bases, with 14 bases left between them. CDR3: CATSRVGLDRNTEAFF. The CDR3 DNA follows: TGTGCCACCAGCAGAGTGGGGTTGGACAGAAACACTGAAGCTTTCTTT.

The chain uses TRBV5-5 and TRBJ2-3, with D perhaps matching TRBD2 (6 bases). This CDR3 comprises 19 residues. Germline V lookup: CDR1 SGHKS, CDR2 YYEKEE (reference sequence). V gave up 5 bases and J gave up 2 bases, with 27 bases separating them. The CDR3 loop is CASSRPIGAGKGPTDTQYF. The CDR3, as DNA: TGTGCCAGCAGTAGGCCGATTGGGGCGGGAAAGGGTCCCACAGATACGCAGTATTTT.

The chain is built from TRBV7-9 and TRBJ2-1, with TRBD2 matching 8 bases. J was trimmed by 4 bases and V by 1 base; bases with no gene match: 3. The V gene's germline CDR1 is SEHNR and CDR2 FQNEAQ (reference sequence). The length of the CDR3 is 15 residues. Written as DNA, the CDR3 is TGTGCCAGCAGCTTAGGGACTAGCCGTTACAATGAGCAGTTCTTC. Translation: CASSLGTSRYNEQFF.

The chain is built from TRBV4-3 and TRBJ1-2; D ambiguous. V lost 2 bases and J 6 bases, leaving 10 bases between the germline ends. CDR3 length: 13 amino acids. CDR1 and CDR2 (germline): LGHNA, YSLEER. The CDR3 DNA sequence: TGCGCCAGCAGCCAACGGTCCACGGATGGCTACACCTTC. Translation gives CASSQRSTDGYTF.

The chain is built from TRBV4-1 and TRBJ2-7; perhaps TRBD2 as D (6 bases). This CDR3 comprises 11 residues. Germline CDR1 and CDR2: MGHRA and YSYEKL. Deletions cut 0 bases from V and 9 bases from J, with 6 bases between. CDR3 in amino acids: CASSQEGGQYF. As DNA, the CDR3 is TGCGCCAGCAGCCAAGAGGGGGGGCAGTACTTC.

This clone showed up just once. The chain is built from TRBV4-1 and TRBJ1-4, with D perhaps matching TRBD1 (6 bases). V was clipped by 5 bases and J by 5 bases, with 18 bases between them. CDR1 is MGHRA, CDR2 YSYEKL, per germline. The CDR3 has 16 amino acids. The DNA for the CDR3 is TGCGCCAGCAGCGACGTACGAGGGGGGGCCAATGAAAAACTGTTTTTT. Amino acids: CASSDVRGGANEKLFF.

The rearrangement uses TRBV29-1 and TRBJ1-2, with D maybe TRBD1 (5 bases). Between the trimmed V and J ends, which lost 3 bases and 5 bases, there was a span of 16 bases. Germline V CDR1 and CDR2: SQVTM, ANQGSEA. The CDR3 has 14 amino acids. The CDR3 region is CSVDHPGLTYGYTF. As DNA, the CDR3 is TGCAGCGTTGATCATCCGGGACTTACGTATGGCTACACCTTC.

The CDR3 spells CASSPTGNEKLFF. CDR3 bases: TGTGCCAGCAGCCCGACGGGGAATGAAAAACTGTTTTTT. The chain employs TRBV7-9 and TRBJ1-4; D is uncertain. The CDR3 has 13 amino acids. Germline loops: CDR1 SEHNR, CDR2 FQNEAQ (reference sequence). Trimming took 5 bases from V and 5 from J, leaving 9 bases between them.

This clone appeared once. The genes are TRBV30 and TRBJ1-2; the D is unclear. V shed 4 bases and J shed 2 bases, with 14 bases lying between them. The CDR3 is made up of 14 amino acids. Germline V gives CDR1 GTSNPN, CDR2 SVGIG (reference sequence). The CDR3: CAWTLTSGNYGYTF. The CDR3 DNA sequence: TGTGCCTGGACGCTCACATCGGGGAACTATGGCTACACCTTC. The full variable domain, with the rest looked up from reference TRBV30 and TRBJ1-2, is SQTIHQWPATLVQPVGSPLSLECTVEGTSNPNLYWYRQAAGRGLQLLFYSVGIGQISSEVPQNLSASRPQDRQFILSSKKLLLSDSGFYLCAWTLTSGNYGYTFGSGTRLTVV.

The DNA of the CDR3 is TGCGCCAGCAGCTTGTTCGATGGCCGAACAGATACGCAGTATTTT. Its translation is CASSLFDGRTDTQYF. J is TRBJ2-3 and V is TRBV5-1; D unresolved. Germline V gene data show CDR1 as SGHRS and CDR2 as YFSETQ. CDR3 length equals 15 residues. The V end was cut by 1 base, the J end by 3 bases, with 12 bases between. Filled out from reference TRBV5-1 and TRBJ2-3, the complete variable domain reads KAGVTQTPRYLIKTRGQQVTLSCSPISGHRSVSWYQQTPGQGLQFLFEYFSETQRNKGNFPGRFSGRQFSNSRSEMNVSTLELGDSALYLCASSLFDGRTDTQYFGPGTRLTVL.